This T cell receptor (beta chain) was recorded in a study of quantifying T cell responses using KT2 cells. Looking at the study overall: TCR alpha and beta constant-region primers primed reverse transcription of RNA.

CDR1 and CDR2 (germline): DFQATT, SNEGSKA (reference sequence). The CDR3 totals 14 residues. V was clipped by 3 bases and J by 4 bases; unmatched bases: 6. Each cDNA got a UMI-containing oligo ligated at its 3' end. The first PCR ran 3 to 5 cycles with an equimolar RC1.1 and RC1.2 beta primer mix. TCRdb reprocessed the UMI-ligation and nested PCR reads with MiXCR, giving one entry per CDR3 protein. The table records about 53,000 distinct CDR3 sequences, more than 9% of them present only once. This TCR derives from a human donor. V usage is TRBV20-1 and J usage is TRBJ1-2; 9 bases line up with TRBD1. Sequenced: PBMCs spiked with cells of the T cell clone KT2. The CDR3 nucleotides are TGCAGTGCTAGCCGGACAGGGGTTATCTATGGCTACACCTTC. This codes for CSASRTGVIYGYTF.